This T cell receptor beta chain was retrieved from a study of T cells in Graves' hyperthyroidism and ophthalmopathy. Study context: At initial diagnosis, before any treatment had begun, peripheral blood was obtained.

Absent ophthalmopathy progression within 18 months defined stable Graves' hyperthyroidism. Patients aged 18 to 65 had newly diagnosed hyperthyroidism that had lasted under 2 months. Diagnoses were established using clinical symptoms, serum thyroxine and TRAb, thyroid ultrasound and orbital computed tomography. The CDR3 consists of 13 residues. V was cut by 4 bases and J by 5 bases, with 13 bases left in between. Germline V gene sequence: CDR1 SGHRS, CDR2 YFSETQ. Amplified regions were TCR beta CDR3 sequences from RNA transcripts. A first-round RT-PCR of the TCR CDR3 used the HTBI primer set. Using its own MiXCR run on the multiplex PCR reads, TCRdb lists one record per CDR3 protein. This sample has about 840,000 distinct CDR3 sequences, with roughly 37% found just once.

This sequence originates from a young man with Graves' hyperthyroidism. V is TRBV5-1 and J is TRBJ2-7, with D uncertain. Source material: blood. CDR3 DNA: TGCGCCAGCAGCCAACACGGTGAGGACGAGCAGTACTTC. This codes for CASSQHGEDEQYF.